This paragraph covers one TCR beta chain sequence. Participant reports of clinical history set cohort assignment. Methods used by the authors: Cell counts per sample came from amplifying reference gene primers. Clones were sequenced by immunoSEQ multiplex PCR, and TCRdb holds only the in-frame ones, with some missing. The V and J calls and clone size are taken from that table; D and trimming were inferred from the DNA. The repertoire has roughly 180,000 clones, 85% to 90% of them found once; the top ten carry 6.2%. These data come from a study of blood T cell repertoires in COVID-19. Study-level information: Italy, Spain and the United States were the sources of the convalescent and acute COVID-19 samples. Sample material is recorded as cDNA or gDNA derived from T cells, B-cell-depleted T cells, or PBMCs.

CDR3 size: 13 residues. V was pared by 2 bases and J by 12 bases, with 6 bases of the junction left unmatched. CDR1 is LNHDA and CDR2 is SQIVND in the germline V gene (reference sequence). The source of this sequence is a man aged 40-49 years who had recovered from COVID-19. The chain links TRBV19 to TRBJ2-1, with 8 bases fitting TRBD1. The specimen was PBMCs or T cells enriched from blood (not recorded which). The CDR3 DNA follows: TGTGCCAGTAGTATAAGCCCAGGGGGCCCGCAGTTCTTC. Protein: CASSISPGGPQFF.